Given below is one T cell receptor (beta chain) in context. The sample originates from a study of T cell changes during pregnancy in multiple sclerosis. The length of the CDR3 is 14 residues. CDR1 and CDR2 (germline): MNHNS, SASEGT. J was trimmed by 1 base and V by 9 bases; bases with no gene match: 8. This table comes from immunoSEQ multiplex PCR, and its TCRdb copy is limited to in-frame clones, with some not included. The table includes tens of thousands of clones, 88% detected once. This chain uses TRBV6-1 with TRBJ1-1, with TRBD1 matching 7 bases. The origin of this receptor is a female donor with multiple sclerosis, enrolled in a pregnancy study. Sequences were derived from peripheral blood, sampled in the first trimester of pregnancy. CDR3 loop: CASDLGTANTEAFF. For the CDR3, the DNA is TGTGCCAGTGACCTCGGGACAGCGAACACTGAAGCTTTCTTT.